This T cell receptor (beta chain) was retrieved from a study of shared clonotypes between healthy human individuals. General study points: Sampling included only blood; tissue repertoires likely differ.

Clones were sequenced by immunoSEQ multiplex PCR, and TCRdb holds only the in-frame ones, with some missing. The repertoire holds about 460,000 clones, with around 77% as singletons. As concerns this clone: Its target is not known.

The CDR3 contains 14 residues. The germline CDR1 and CDR2 sequences are SQVTM and ANQGSEA. The J segment lost 2 bases and the V segment lost 6 bases, leaving 7 bases of the junction unmatched. The chain couples TRBV29-1 to TRBJ2-5; 9 bases map to TRBD1. This receptor was identified in a middle-aged woman in good health. Some clones in this sample may be carry-over from other donors' samples. The sequencing sample was made of PBMCs. CDR3 bases: TGCAGCGTCCACAGGGGGCACCCACAAGAGACCCAGTACTTC. Encoded protein: CSVHRGHPQETQYF. Complete variable domain (other parts from reference TRBV29-1 and TRBJ2-5): SAVISQKPSRDICQRGTSLTIQCQVDSQVTMMFWYRQQPGQSLTLIATANQGSEATYESGFVIDKFPISRPNLTFSTLTVSNMSPEDSSIYLCSVHRGHPQETQYFGPGTRLLVL.